These 21 T cell receptor beta chains came from one sample sequenced in a study of cytomegalovirus exposure and HLA in healthy donors. Here immunoSEQ multiplex PCR was the method, and the copy in TCRdb shows in-frame clones only, minus some. The data hold around 250,000 clones, with nearly 90% observed a single time. Sample: PBMCs. The source is a woman aged 18-29 years in good health and CMV-seronegative.

The genes are TRBV6-5 and TRBJ1-1, with D possibly TRBD1 on 5 matching bases. The CDR3 covers 15 residues. Germline values: CDR1 MNHEY, CDR2 SVGAGI. The V gene lost 2 bases and the J gene lost 5 bases, with 15 bases spanning the gap. The CDR3 protein is CASSYLAGDGTEAFF. For the CDR3, the DNA is TGTGCCAGCAGTTACCTTGCGGGGGACGGTACTGAAGCTTTCTTT.

The V and J genes are TRBV6-1 and TRBJ2-5; D is ambiguous. Trimming removed 2 bases at V and 7 bases at J, with 14 bases between. The CDR3 is made up of 14 amino acids. CDR1 MNHNS and CDR2 SASEGT come from the germline V gene. The CDR3 coding sequence is TGTGCCAGCAGTGAATTCGAGGTTTCCGGGACCCAGTACTTC. It yields the protein CASSEFEVSGTQYF.

The chain uses TRBV18 and TRBJ1-1, with a possible D match to TRBD1 (6 bases). The CDR3 is 12 residues long. Germline V CDR1 and CDR2: KGHSH, LQKENI. Trimming removed 0 bases at V and 7 bases at J, with 6 bases between. DNA for the CDR3: TGTGCCAGCTCACCACCGACAGGTGAAGCTTTCTTT. Protein: CASSPPTGEAFF.

The chain is built from TRBV5-1 and TRBJ1-2, with 10 bases identical to TRBD1. The V gene's germline CDR1 is SGHRS and CDR2 YFSETQ. The CDR3 length is 15 residues. J lost 4 bases, V lost 4 bases, and 7 bases had no gene match. The CDR3 reads CASSPRQGAGYGYTF. The CDR3 DNA reads TGCGCCAGCAGCCCAAGACAGGGGGCGGGCTATGGCTACACCTTC.

V is TRBV7-9 and J is TRBJ2-5; D is possibly TRBD1 (6 bases). The V gene's germline CDR1 is SEHNR and CDR2 FQNEAQ (reference sequence). The germline V and J ends were trimmed by 5 bases and 5 bases, with 15 bases remaining between them. CDR3 length: 14 amino acids. The CDR3 spells CASSPQPTGETQYF. In nucleotides, the CDR3 is TGTGCCAGCAGCCCTCAACCTACAGGGGAGACCCAGTACTTC.

The chain uses TRBV7-2 and TRBJ1-6; possibly TRBD1 for D (5 bases). The germline CDR1 and CDR2 sequences are SGHTA and FQGNSA. The CDR3 contains 14 residues. Trimming stripped 1 base from V and 9 bases from J, with 10 bases between. CDR3 amino acids: CASSLEGAVSPLHF. The CDR3 region has the DNA TGTGCCAGCAGCTTAGAAGGGGCTGTTTCACCCCTCCACTTT. The full variable domain, in which reference TRBV7-2 and TRBJ1-6 provide the parts outside the CDR3, is GAGVSQSPSNKVTEKGKDVELRCDPISGHTALYWYRQSLGQGLEFLIYFQGNSAPDKSGLPSDRFSAERTGGSVSTLTIQRTQQEDSAVYLCASSLEGAVSPLHFGNGTRLTVT.

The chain is built from TRBV7-8 and TRBJ1-5, with 9 bases matching TRBD1. V was pared by 6 bases and J by 5 bases, with 11 bases of the junction left unmatched. Germline CDR1 is SGHVS and CDR2 is FQNEAQ. The CDR3 totals 16 residues. The CDR3 is CASSPGTGSGDQPQHF. The CDR3 DNA reads as TGTGCCAGCAGTCCAGGGACAGGGTCTGGGGATCAGCCCCAGCATTTT.

The gene calls are TRBV6-6 and TRBJ1-2; D gene ambiguous. The germline V and J ends were trimmed by 2 bases and 1 base, with 8 bases remaining between them. Germline lookup yields CDR1 MNHNY and CDR2 SVGAGI (reference sequence). The CDR3 is 14 amino acids. The CDR3 is CASSYEHLNYGYTF. CDR3 DNA sequence: TGTGCCAGCAGTTACGAACACCTTAACTATGGCTACACCTTC.

Comment on this clone: The sample has other DNA sequences that encode this CDR3 too. This rearrangement joins TRBV28 to TRBJ1-5; TRBD1 agrees at 10 bases. V lost 9 bases to trimming and J lost 1 base; unmatched junction nucleotides: 6. The CDR3 covers 15 residues. Per germline, CDR1 MDHEN and CDR2 SYDVKM. CDR3 sequence reads: CASSRDRGSNQPQHF. In DNA, the CDR3 is TGTGCCAGTTCCCGGGACAGGGGAAGCAATCAGCCCCAGCATTTT.

This clone is a singleton in its sample. Other DNA sequences from this sample encode an identical CDR3 as well. The chain links TRBV7-2 to TRBJ2-1; a possible D gene is TRBD1 (6 bases). V was trimmed by 6 bases and J by 0 bases, leaving 12 bases between them. CDR1 and CDR2 from the germline V gene are SGHTA and FQGNSA. CDR3 size: 15 residues. CDR3 residues: CASSLQGSSYNEQFF. CDR3 coding DNA: TGTGCCAGCAGTTTACAGGGTAGCTCCTACAATGAGCAGTTCTTC.

The CDR3 DNA is TGCGCCAGCAGCCAAGTTTCAGCGATTAATTCACCCCTCCACTTT. Amino acid sequence: CASSQVSAINSPLHF. This rearrangement joins TRBV4-1 to TRBJ1-6; D gene unclear. Trimming left V 1 base short and J 6 bases short, with 10 bases between. The CDR3 extends over 15 amino acids. Looked up from germline, CDR1 is MGHRA and CDR2 is YSYEKL.

This clone has just one count. The chain joins TRBV5-6 to TRBJ1-6; TRBD1 might be the D (5 bases). Germline CDR1 and CDR2: SGHDT and YYEEEE. The CDR3 sequence is 16 residues long. With 0 bases removed from V and 3 bases from J, the gap between germline ends came to 10 bases. The CDR3 loop is CASSLALRDYNSPLHF. The CDR3 DNA is TGTGCCAGCAGCTTGGCCCTCAGGGACTATAATTCACCCCTCCACTTT.

The chain is built from TRBV4-3 and TRBJ1-6; 8 bases agree with TRBD1. Looked up from germline, CDR1 is LGHNA and CDR2 is YSLEER. The junction had 2 bases not matched to a gene; V was cut back by 4 bases and J by 6 bases. The CDR3 contains 14 residues. The CDR3 nucleotides are TGCGCCAGCAGCCCGGACAGGGTTAATTCACCCCTCCACTTT. It codes for CASSPDRVNSPLHF.

In this sample, this clone turned up once. The chain couples TRBV11-2 to TRBJ1-4, with 8 positions matching TRBD1. J was trimmed by 5 bases and V by 5 bases; bases with no gene match: 4. The CDR3 is 14 residues long. Germline lookup yields CDR1 SGHAT and CDR2 FQNNGV. The DNA of the CDR3 is TGTGCCAGCAGCAAGACAGGGGAAAATGAAAAACTGTTTTTT. Translating it yields CASSKTGENEKLFF.

The V gene is TRBV5-5, the J gene TRBJ2-7; a possible D gene is TRBD2 (5 bases). The V gene lost 0 bases and the J gene lost 3 bases, with 13 bases spanning the gap. Germline-derived CDR1 and CDR2 are SGHKS and YYEKEE (reference sequence). The CDR3 loop spans 15 amino acids. As DNA, the CDR3 is TGTGCCAGCAGCTTGGATTGGACGGGATTCTACGAGCAGTACTTC. Protein product: CASSLDWTGFYEQYF.

This chain joins TRBV10-3 and TRBJ1-6; TRBD1 is a possible D gene (6 bases). Germline loops: CDR1 ENHRY, CDR2 SYGVKD. This CDR3 is built from 14 residues. V shed 4 bases and J shed 6 bases, with 10 bases lying between them. The CDR3 sequence: CAISVGGANSPLHF. The CDR3 DNA reads as TGTGCCATCAGTGTAGGGGGGGCTAATTCACCCCTCCACTTT.

V gene TRBV11-2 combines with J gene TRBJ2-1; D is unresolved. The V gene lost 3 bases and the J gene lost 7 bases, with 7 bases spanning the gap. The germline gives CDR1 SGHAT, CDR2 FQNNGV. This CDR3 is 12 amino acids long. CDR3 nucleotide sequence: TGTGCCAGCAGCTTCGGAGCGAATGAGCAGTTCTTC. Its translation is CASSFGANEQFF.

This chain uses TRBV11-2 with TRBJ2-7; 8 bases are a match to TRBD1. The CDR3 is 15 residues long. CDR1 SGHAT and CDR2 FQNNGV come from the germline V gene. The V segment lost 4 bases and the J segment 2 bases; nucleotides outside the gene matches: 7. CDR3 in amino acids: CASSSDRGFTYEQYF. CDR3 nucleotide sequence: TGTGCCAGCAGCTCCGACAGGGGATTTACCTACGAGCAGTACTTC.

The V and J genes are TRBV4-1 and TRBJ2-2; perhaps TRBD2 as D (6 bases). The CDR3 is 14 residues long. The V gene's germline CDR1 is MGHRA and CDR2 YSYEKL. Trimming stripped 5 bases from V and 6 bases from J, with 13 bases between. The CDR3 protein is CASSYVGGPGELFF. The DNA for the CDR3 is TGCGCCAGCAGCTACGTGGGGGGACCCGGGGAGCTGTTTTTT.

The chain carries TRBV19 and TRBJ1-3, with D unresolved. Germline V CDR1 and CDR2: LNHDA, SQIVND (reference sequence). V gave up 3 bases and J gave up 0 bases, with 6 bases separating them. CDR3 size: 14 residues. CDR3 protein: CASSMISSGNTIYF. In DNA form, the CDR3 reads TGTGCCAGTAGTATGATCAGCTCTGGAAACACCATATATTTT. Full variable domain (remainder filled in from reference TRBV19 and TRBJ1-3): DGGITQSPKYLFRKEGQNVTLSCEQNLNHDAMYWYRQDPGQGLRLIYYSQIVNDFQKGDIAEGYSVSREKKESFPLTVTSAQKNPTAFYLCASSMISSGNTIYFGEGSWLTVV.

V usage is TRBV28 and J usage is TRBJ1-1; TRBD1 is a possible D gene (6 bases). Germline loops: CDR1 MDHEN, CDR2 SYDVKM. Trimming cost V 4 bases and J 4 bases, with 13 bases left between them. CDR3 length equals 14 residues. CDR3 in DNA: TGTGCCAGCAGTTCACTAATCAGGGGCACTGAAGCTTTCTTT. As protein: CASSSLIRGTEAFF.